This T cell receptor beta chain was captured in a study of a mutant IDH1 vaccine in newly diagnosed glioma. TCRdb's table, derived via immunoSEQ multiplex PCR, lists solely in-frame clones and lacks some. The table has about 50,000 clones, around four fifths seen once. The time point: week 5, during vaccination. Doses of 300 ug of mutant IDH1 20-mer peptide were given with topical imiquimod. General observations from the study: Pseudoprogression showed no apparent link to changes in top peripheral T cell clonotypes. The vaccine induced immune responses, and these occurred in around 94% of patients.

As for this clone: The antigen is undetermined.

The CDR3 is made up of 13 amino acids. Germline values: CDR1 SGHTA, CDR2 FQGNSA. The trim removed 5 bases at V and 5 bases at J, leaving 4 bases unmatched. This sample comprised PBMCs, obtained from a glioma patient whose treatment included an IDH1 peptide vaccine. V is TRBV7-2 and J is TRBJ2-7, with TRBD1 identical over 9 bases. The sequence came from a man aged 50 to 60 with glioma. The CDR3 DNA sequence: TGTGCCAGCAGCCTGGGACAGGGAAACGAGCAGTACTTC. It is translated as CASSLGQGNEQYF.